The 14 T cell receptor beta chains listed next were all sequenced from one sample in a study of cytomegalovirus exposure and HLA in healthy donors. Vbeta (60) and Jbeta (13) primers were used in the PCR. Method: immunoSEQ multiplex PCR; TCRdb's copy keeps in-frame clones and lacks some. Of some 140,000 clones listed, approximately 74% are singletons. The sample was PBMCs. The receptor source for this set is a man in his thirties or forties in good health and CMV-seronegative.

V is TRBV18 and J is TRBJ1-1; D unclear. This CDR3 has 13 amino acids. Germline V gene data show CDR1 as KGHSH and CDR2 as LQKENI. Trimming shortened V by 5 bases and J by 1 base, and 8 bases separated the two germline ends. The CDR3: CASSTERNTEAFF. In DNA form, the CDR3 reads TGTGCCAGCTCAACAGAAAGGAACACTGAAGCTTTCTTT.

This rearrangement joins TRBV9 to TRBJ2-3; the match to TRBD1 covers 7 bases. V lost 4 bases to trimming and J lost 2 bases; unmatched junction nucleotides: 10. Germline V CDR1 and CDR2: SGDLS, YYNGEE. This CDR3 contains 16 residues. Here the CDR3 reads CASSRDRDLYTDTQYF. The CDR3 nucleotides read TGTGCCAGCAGCCGCGACAGGGATTTATACACAGATACGCAGTATTTT. Full variable domain (missing parts from reference TRBV9 and TRBJ2-3): DSGVTQTPKHLITATGQRVTLRCSPRSGDLSVYWYQQSLDQGLQFLIQYYNGEERAKGNILERFSAQQFPDLHSELNLSSLELGDSALYFCASSRDRDLYTDTQYFGPGTRLTVL.

This chain uses TRBV4-3 with TRBJ2-1; 11 bases map to TRBD2. V shed 0 bases, J shed 5 bases, and the junction held 9 bases outside the gene matches. The length of the CDR3 is 18 residues. The germline V gene has CDR1 LGHNA and CDR2 YSLEER. CDR3 loop: CASSQDLVAGGPDNEQFF. In DNA, the CDR3 is TGCGCCAGCAGCCAAGATCTGGTAGCGGGGGGGCCGGACAATGAGCAGTTCTTC.

The chain uses TRBV7-9 and TRBJ2-1; 7 nucleotides match TRBD2. Germline V gene data show CDR1 as SEHNR and CDR2 as FQNEAQ (reference sequence). The CDR3 consists of 16 residues. Germline trimming cut 0 bases from V and 4 bases from J; bases unmatched to any gene: 6. Here the CDR3 DNA reads TGTGCCAGCAGCTTAGCGGGCGGGGGAATTTACAATGAGCAGTTCTTC. It yields the protein CASSLAGGGIYNEQFF.

V is TRBV5-1 and J is TRBJ2-7; the D gene is possibly TRBD1 (7 bases). In germline, CDR1 is SGHRS, CDR2 YFSETQ. V was pared by 4 bases and J by 5 bases, with 19 bases between. The CDR3 has 15 residues. CDR3 DNA sequence: TGCGCCAGCAGCCCCGGGGCAGGGGGAGGAAACGAGCAGTACTTC. This codes for CASSPGAGGGNEQYF. Full variable domain (remainder filled in from reference TRBV5-1 and TRBJ2-7): KAGVTQTPRYLIKTRGQQVTLSCSPISGHRSVSWYQQTPGQGLQFLFEYFSETQRNKGNFPGRFSGRQFSNSRSEMNVSTLELGDSALYLCASSPGAGGGNEQYFGPGTRLTVT.

The genes are TRBV7-9 and TRBJ1-1; D gene unclear. Germline-derived CDR1 and CDR2 are SEHNR and FQNEAQ (reference sequence). The CDR3 has 11 residues. Between the trimmed V and J ends, which lost 5 bases and 11 bases, there was a span of 12 bases. CDR3 nucleotide sequence: TGTGCCAGCAGCGCCGGGGTCGGGGCTTTCTTT. Its protein is CASSAGVGAFF. Combining the CDR3 with reference TRBV7-9 and TRBJ1-1 gives the whole variable domain DTGVSQNPRHKITKRGQNVTFRCDPISEHNRLYWYRQTLGQGPEFLTYFQNEAQLEKSRLLSDRFSAERPKGSFSTLEIQRTEQGDSAMYLCASSAGVGAFFGQGTRLTVV.

V and J are TRBV6-1 and TRBJ2-5; 12 nucleotides line up with TRBD2. CDR1 and CDR2 (germline): MNHNS, SASEGT. The CDR3 totals 13 residues. The V gene end was trimmed by 10 bases and the J gene end by 4 bases; junction bases not matched to a gene: 4. DNA for the CDR3: TGTGCCACTAGCGGGGGGGCCCGAGAGACCCAGTACTTC. Its translation is CATSGGARETQYF.

This clone was recorded once. The chain joins TRBV2 to TRBJ2-3, with D unresolved. Germline V gives CDR1 SNHLY, CDR2 FYNNEI. V lost 6 bases, J lost 4 bases, and 14 bases lay in between. The CDR3 loop spans 14 amino acids. In nucleotides, the CDR3 is TGTGCCAGCAGCGCCCGAGAGAGCCCAGATACGCAGTATTTT. It yields the protein CASSARESPDTQYF.

This clone was seen once. V usage is TRBV10-3 and J usage is TRBJ2-1; the D gene is possibly TRBD1 (5 bases). The CDR3 contains 13 residues. Trimming took off 10 bases at V and 5 bases at J, with 15 bases between the two ends. In germline, CDR1 is ENHRY, CDR2 SYGVKD. The CDR3 spells CATKGLGDNEQFF. Here the CDR3 DNA reads TGTGCCACCAAGGGGTTAGGGGACAATGAGCAGTTCTTC.

The V call is TRBV5-6, the J call TRBJ2-3, with 11 bases that match TRBD2. Germline V gene data show CDR1 as SGHDT and CDR2 as YYEEEE. Trimming at V came to 3 bases and at J to 3 bases, leaving 3 bases not matched to a gene. CDR3 size: 15 residues. CDR3 bases: TGTGCCAGCAGCTCCTTAGCGGGGGGGACAGATACGCAGTATTTT. Encoded protein: CASSSLAGGTDTQYF.

The rearrangement joins TRBV6-1 to TRBJ2-2, with a weak D call TRBD2 (7 bases). Germline V CDR1 and CDR2: MNHNS, SASEGT. Deletions cut 5 bases from V and 7 bases from J, with 17 bases between. The CDR3 runs 15 residues. In DNA form, the CDR3 reads TGTGCCAGCAGTTTAGGGGGGGGCCTCGACGGGGAGCTGTTTTTT. Its protein product is CASSLGGGLDGELFF.

This chain uses TRBV5-1 with TRBJ1-1; 7 bases align to TRBD1. J was trimmed by 3 bases and V by 1 base; bases with no gene match: 9. The CDR3 spans 16 residues. CDR1 SGHRS and CDR2 YFSETQ come from the germline V gene. CDR3 DNA: TGCGCCAGCAGCTTGCCGTCAGGGGGTGATGACACTGAAGCTTTCTTT. Amino acids: CASSLPSGGDDTEAFF.

J is TRBJ2-5 and V is TRBV5-1, with 9 bases fitting TRBD2. The CDR3 has 16 amino acids. Germline assignment: CDR1 SGHRS and CDR2 YFSETQ. Trimming at V came to 1 base and at J to 1 base, leaving 5 bases not matched to a gene. Here the CDR3 reads CASSLYLAGSQETQYF. The CDR3 DNA is TGCGCCAGCAGCTTGTACCTAGCGGGGTCCCAAGAGACCCAGTACTTC.

The chain joins TRBV19 to TRBJ2-1, with TRBD1 identical over 12 bases. This CDR3 has 15 residues. Germline V lookup: CDR1 LNHDA, CDR2 SQIVND (reference sequence). Losses at the gene ends were 7 bases for V and 3 bases for J; bases not matched to a gene: 4. CDR3 nucleotide sequence: TGTGCCAGTACGGGACAGGGGGCGCACTACAATGAGCAGTTCTTC. The encoded protein is CASTGQGAHYNEQFF. Complete variable domain (other parts from reference TRBV19 and TRBJ2-1): DGGITQSPKYLFRKEGQNVTLSCEQNLNHDAMYWYRQDPGQGLRLIYYSQIVNDFQKGDIAEGYSVSREKKESFPLTVTSAQKNPTAFYLCASTGQGAHYNEQFFGPGTRLTVL.